This T cell receptor (beta chain) was found in a study of cytomegalovirus exposure and HLA in healthy donors. Study observations and caveats: For TCR beta chains, V- and J-gene trimming was later linked to a missense DCLRE1C variant.

Remarks on this clone: Antigen unknown.

This CDR3 contains 16 residues. Germline CDR1 reads SGDLS; CDR2 reads YYNGEE. Trimming removed 0 bases at V and 6 bases at J, with 15 bases between. The study ran its PCR with 60 Vbeta and 13 Jbeta primers. This table comes from immunoSEQ multiplex PCR, and its TCRdb copy is limited to in-frame clones, with some not included. Here the sample spans roughly 250,000 clones, about four fifths being singletons. Sequenced sample: PBMCs. The chain combines TRBV9 with TRBJ2-2; tentatively, D is TRBD2 (6 bases). This clonotype originated in a woman in her 40s in good health and CMV-seropositive. CDR3 amino acids: CASSVEGDGGPGELFF. As DNA, the CDR3 is TGTGCCAGCAGCGTAGAGGGTGACGGGGGACCCGGGGAGCTGTTTTTT.